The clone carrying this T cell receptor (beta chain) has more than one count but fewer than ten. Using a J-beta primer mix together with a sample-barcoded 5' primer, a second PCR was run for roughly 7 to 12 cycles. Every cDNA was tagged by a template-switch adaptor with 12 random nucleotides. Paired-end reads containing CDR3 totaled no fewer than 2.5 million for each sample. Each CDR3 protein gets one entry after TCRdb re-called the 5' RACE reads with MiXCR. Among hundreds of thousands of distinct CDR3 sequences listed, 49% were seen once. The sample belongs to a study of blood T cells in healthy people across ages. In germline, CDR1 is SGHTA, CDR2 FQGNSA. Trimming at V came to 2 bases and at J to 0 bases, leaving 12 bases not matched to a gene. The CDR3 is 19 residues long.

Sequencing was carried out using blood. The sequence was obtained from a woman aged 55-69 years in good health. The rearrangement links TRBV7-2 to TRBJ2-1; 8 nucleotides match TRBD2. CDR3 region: CASSLRWSSGPSSYNEQFF. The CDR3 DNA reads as TGTGCCAGCAGCTTACGATGGTCTAGCGGGCCGAGCTCCTACAATGAGCAGTTCTTC.